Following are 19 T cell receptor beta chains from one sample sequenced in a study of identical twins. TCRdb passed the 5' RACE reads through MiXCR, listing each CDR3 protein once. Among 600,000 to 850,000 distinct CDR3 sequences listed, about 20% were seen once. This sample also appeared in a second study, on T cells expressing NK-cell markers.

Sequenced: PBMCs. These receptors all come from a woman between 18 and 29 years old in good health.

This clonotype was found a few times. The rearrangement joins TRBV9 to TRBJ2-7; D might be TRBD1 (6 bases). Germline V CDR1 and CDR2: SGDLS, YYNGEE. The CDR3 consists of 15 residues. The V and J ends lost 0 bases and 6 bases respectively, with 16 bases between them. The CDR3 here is CASSVEPTGSSEQYF. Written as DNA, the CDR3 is TGTGCCAGCAGCGTAGAGCCTACAGGGTCATCCGAGCAGTACTTC.

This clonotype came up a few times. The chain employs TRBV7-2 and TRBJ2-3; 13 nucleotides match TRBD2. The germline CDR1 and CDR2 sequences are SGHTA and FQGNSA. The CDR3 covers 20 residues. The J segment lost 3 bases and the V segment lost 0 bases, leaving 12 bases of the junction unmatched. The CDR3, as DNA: TGTGCCAGCAGCTTAGCAACTAGCGGGAGGGCTTGGTATATAACAGATACGCAGTATTTT. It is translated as CASSLATSGRAWYITDTQYF.

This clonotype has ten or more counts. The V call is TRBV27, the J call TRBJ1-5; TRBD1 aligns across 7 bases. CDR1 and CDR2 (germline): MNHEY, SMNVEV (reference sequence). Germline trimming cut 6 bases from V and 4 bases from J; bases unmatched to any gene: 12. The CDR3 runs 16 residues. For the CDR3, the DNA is TGTGCCAGCAGCCCCGACAGGGATCGAAGAAATCAGCCCCAGCATTTT. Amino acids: CASSPDRDRRNQPQHF.

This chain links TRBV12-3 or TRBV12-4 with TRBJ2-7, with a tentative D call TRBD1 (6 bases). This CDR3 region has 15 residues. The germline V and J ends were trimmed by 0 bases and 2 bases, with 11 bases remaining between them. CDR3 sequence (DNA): TGTGCCAGCAGTTTAGCCACCGGGACACCCTACGAGCAGTACTTC. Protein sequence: CASSLATGTPYEQYF.

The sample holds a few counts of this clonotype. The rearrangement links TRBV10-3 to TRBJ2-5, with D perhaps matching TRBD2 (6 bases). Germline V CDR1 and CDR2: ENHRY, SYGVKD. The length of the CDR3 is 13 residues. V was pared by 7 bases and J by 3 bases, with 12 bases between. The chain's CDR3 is CAIMDYRKETQYF. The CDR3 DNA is TGTGCCATCATGGACTACCGAAAAGAGACCCAGTACTTC.

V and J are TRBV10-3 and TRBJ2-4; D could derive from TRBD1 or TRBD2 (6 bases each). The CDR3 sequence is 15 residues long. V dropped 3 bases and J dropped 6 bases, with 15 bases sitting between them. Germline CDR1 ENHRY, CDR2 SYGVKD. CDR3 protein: CAISDRGVGRNIQYF. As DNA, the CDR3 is TGTGCCATCAGTGATAGGGGGGTAGGACGAAACATTCAGTACTTC.

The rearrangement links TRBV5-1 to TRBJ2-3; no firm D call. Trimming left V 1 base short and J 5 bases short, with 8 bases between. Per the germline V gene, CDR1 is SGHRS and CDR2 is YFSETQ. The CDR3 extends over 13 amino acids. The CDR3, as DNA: TGCGCCAGCAGCTTGATGATAAGAGATACGCAGTATTTT. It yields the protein CASSLMIRDTQYF.

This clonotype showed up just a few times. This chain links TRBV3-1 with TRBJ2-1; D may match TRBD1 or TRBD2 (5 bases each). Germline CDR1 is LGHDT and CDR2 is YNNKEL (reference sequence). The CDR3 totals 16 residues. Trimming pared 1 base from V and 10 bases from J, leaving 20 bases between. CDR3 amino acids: CASSQVRLASRGEQFF. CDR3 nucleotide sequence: TGTGCCAGCAGCCAAGTTCGCCTAGCCTCGAGGGGAGAGCAGTTCTTC.

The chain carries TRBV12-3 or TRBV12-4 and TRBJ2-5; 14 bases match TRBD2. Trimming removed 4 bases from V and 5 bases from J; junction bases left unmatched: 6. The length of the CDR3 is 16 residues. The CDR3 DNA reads TGTGCCAGCAGTTCCCCGACTAGCGGGAGGGCGGAGACCCAGTACTTC. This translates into CASSSPTSGRAETQYF.

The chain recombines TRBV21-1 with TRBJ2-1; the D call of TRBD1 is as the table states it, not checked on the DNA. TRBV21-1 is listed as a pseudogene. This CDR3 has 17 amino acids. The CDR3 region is CASKDIRAGARVGEQFF. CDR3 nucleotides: TGTGCCAGCAAGGATATCAGGGCGGGGGCCAGGGTAGGTGAGCAGTTCTTC.

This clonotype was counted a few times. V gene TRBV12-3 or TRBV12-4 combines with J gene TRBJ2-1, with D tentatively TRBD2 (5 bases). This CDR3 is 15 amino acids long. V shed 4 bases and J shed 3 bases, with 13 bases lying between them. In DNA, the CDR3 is TGTGCCAGCAGTTCGACTACGAAGAACTACAATGAGCAGTTCTTC. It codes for CASSSTTKNYNEQFF.

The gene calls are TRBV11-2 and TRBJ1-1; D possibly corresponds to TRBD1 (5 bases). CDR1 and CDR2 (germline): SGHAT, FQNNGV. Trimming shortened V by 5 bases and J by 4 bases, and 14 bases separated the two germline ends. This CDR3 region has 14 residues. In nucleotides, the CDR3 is TGTGCCAGCAGCGGGGGGGACCTTCCCACTGAAGCTTTCTTT. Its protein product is CASSGGDLPTEAFF.

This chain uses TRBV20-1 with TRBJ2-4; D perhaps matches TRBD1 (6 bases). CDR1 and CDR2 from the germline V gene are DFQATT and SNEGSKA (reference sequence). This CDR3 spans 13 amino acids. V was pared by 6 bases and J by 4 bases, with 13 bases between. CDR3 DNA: TGCAGTGCCTCTCAACAGGGAAAAAACATTCAGTACTTC. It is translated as CSASQQGKNIQYF.

The CDR3 loop is CSVAQDSYEQYF. Here the CDR3 DNA reads TGCAGCGTTGCCCAGGACAGCTACGAGCAGTACTTC. The rearrangement links TRBV29-1 to TRBJ2-7; TRBD1 might be the D (6 bases). Germline CDR1 reads SQVTM; CDR2 reads ANQGSEA. V was pared by 4 bases and J by 3 bases, with 10 bases between. The CDR3 has 12 residues.

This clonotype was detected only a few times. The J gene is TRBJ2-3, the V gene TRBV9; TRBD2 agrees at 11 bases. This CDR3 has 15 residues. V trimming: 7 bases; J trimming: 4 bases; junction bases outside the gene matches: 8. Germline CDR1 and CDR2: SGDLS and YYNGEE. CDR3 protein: CASASGLAGSDTQYF. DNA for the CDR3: TGTGCCAGCGCCTCTGGACTAGCGGGCTCAGATACGCAGTATTTT.

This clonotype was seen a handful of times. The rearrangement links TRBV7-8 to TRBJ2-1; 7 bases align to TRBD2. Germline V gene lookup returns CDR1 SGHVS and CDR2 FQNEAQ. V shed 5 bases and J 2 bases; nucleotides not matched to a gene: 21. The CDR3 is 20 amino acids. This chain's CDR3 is CASSGGVKGTFSSTYNEQFF. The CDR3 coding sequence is TGTGCCAGCAGCGGGGGGGTAAAGGGAACGTTTAGTAGTACCTACAATGAGCAGTTCTTC.

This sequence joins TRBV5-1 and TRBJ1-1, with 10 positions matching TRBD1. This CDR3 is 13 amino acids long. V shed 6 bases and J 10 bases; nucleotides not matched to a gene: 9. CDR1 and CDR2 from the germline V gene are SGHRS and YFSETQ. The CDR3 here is CASTTDRGRLAFF. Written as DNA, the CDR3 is TGCGCCAGCACCACCGACAGGGGGCGCTTAGCTTTCTTT.

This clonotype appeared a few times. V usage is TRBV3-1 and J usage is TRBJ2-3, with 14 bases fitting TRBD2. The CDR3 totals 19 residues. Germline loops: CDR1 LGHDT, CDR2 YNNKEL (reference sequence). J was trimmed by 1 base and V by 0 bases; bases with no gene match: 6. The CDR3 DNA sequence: TGTGCCAGCAGCCAAGATCGCCCGGGACTAGCGGGGGGCACAGATACGCAGTATTTT. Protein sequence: CASSQDRPGLAGGTDTQYF.

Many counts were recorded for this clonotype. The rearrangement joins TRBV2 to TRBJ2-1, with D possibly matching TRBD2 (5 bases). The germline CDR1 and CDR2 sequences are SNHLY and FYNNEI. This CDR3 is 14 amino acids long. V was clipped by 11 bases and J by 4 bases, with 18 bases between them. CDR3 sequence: CAFLDSTTYNEQFF. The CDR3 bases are TGTGCCTTTTTGGACTCTACCACTTACAATGAGCAGTTCTTC. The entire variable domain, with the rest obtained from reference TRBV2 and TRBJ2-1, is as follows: EPEVTQTPSHQVTQMGQEVILRCVPISNHLYFYWYRQILGQKVEFLVSFYNNEISEKSEIFDDQFSVERPDGSNFTLKIRSTKLEDSAMYFCAFLDSTTYNEQFFGPGTRLTVL.